The next 13 T cell receptor beta chains were all read from a single sample in a study of cytomegalovirus exposure and HLA in healthy donors. The PCR had 60 Vbeta and 13 Jbeta primers. Sequencing was performed with immunoSEQ multiplex PCR; in TCRdb, only in-frame clones are kept and a portion is missing. The profile shows over 50,000 clones, approximately 88% of them singletons. Sequencing was performed on PBMCs. These receptors originate from a man aged 25 to 45 in good health and CMV-seropositive.

This chain connects TRBV7-2 to TRBJ2-2, with D possibly matching TRBD1 (5 bases). V lost 5 bases, J lost 6 bases, and 10 bases lay in between. This CDR3 region has 13 residues. The germline V gene has CDR1 SGHTA and CDR2 FQGNSA. The DNA for the CDR3 is TGTGCCAGCAGCCTAAGGGGATCCGGGGAGCTGTTTTTT. Translating gives CASSLRGSGELFF. Full variable domain (remainder filled in from reference TRBV7-2 and TRBJ2-2): GAGVSQSPSNKVTEKGKDVELRCDPISGHTALYWYRQSLGQGLEFLIYFQGNSAPDKSGLPSDRFSAERTGGSVSTLTIQRTQQEDSAVYLCASSLRGSGELFFGEGSRLTVL.

The rearrangement links TRBV5-3 to TRBJ2-7, with TRBD1 matching over 8 bases. TRBV5-3 is given ORF status, its function remaining uncertain. This CDR3 spans 13 amino acids. The ends lost 4 bases at V and 6 bases at J; junction bases unmatched: 6. This CDR3 is CARSTTGVGEQYF. The CDR3 DNA sequence: TGTGCCAGAAGCACGACAGGGGTAGGCGAGCAGTACTTC.

The gene calls are TRBV29-1 and TRBJ2-2, with a possible D match to TRBD2 (6 bases). CDR1 and CDR2 from the germline V gene are SQVTM and ANQGSEA. The CDR3 is 15 amino acids. V dropped 2 bases and J dropped 4 bases, with 14 bases sitting between them. The CDR3 DNA follows: TGCAGCGTTGAACCCCCTAGCGCGGGCACCGGGGAGCTGTTTTTT. Residues: CSVEPPSAGTGELFF.

The V gene is TRBV27, the J gene TRBJ2-2; no clear D gene. V shed 0 bases and J shed 6 bases, with 5 bases lying between them. The CDR3 consists of 13 residues. Germline lookup yields CDR1 MNHEY and CDR2 SMNVEV (reference sequence). CDR3 sequence reads: CASSLSVAGELFF. The DNA of the CDR3 is TGTGCCAGCAGTTTATCTGTCGCCGGGGAGCTGTTTTTT.

The chain combines TRBV6-5 with TRBJ2-7; 8 bases match TRBD2. The CDR3 sequence is 15 residues long. The germline gives CDR1 MNHEY, CDR2 SVGAGI. With 6 bases clipped from V and 6 bases from J, the junction kept 13 bases outside the gene matches. CDR3 sequence (DNA): TGTGCCAGCAGCCAAGGGGCTAGCGGGTTCCGCGAGCAGTACTTC. Translation: CASSQGASGFREQYF.

J is TRBJ1-2 and V is TRBV6-1; 8 bases agree with TRBD1. V lost 6 bases to trimming and J lost 7 bases; unmatched junction nucleotides: 7. CDR3 length: 13 residues. CDR1 MNHNS and CDR2 SASEGT come from the germline V gene. Here the CDR3 reads CASSDRGWGGYTF. The CDR3 DNA reads as TGTGCCAGCAGCGACAGGGGTTGGGGTGGCTACACCTTC.

This chain uses TRBV11-1 with TRBJ1-1; perhaps TRBD1 as D (5 bases). The CDR3 has 15 amino acids. The germline gives CDR1 SGHAT, CDR2 FQDESV (reference sequence). V was clipped by 1 base and J by 6 bases, with 15 bases between them. In DNA, the CDR3 is TGTGCCAGCAGCTTAGATCGACAGAGTATCTCTGAAGCTTTCTTT. Encoded protein: CASSLDRQSISEAFF.

The chain combines TRBV6-5 with TRBJ2-1; TRBD2 matches 8 bases. CDR3 size: 15 residues. CDR1 is MNHEY and CDR2 is SVGAGI in the germline V gene. V was clipped by 4 bases and J by 5 bases; unmatched bases: 7. The CDR3 nucleotides are TGTGCCAGCAGTTGGGGTAGCGGGACCCACAATGAGCAGTTCTTC. It translates to CASSWGSGTHNEQFF.

This clone was observed once. The rearrangement links TRBV6-1 to TRBJ1-2; the match to TRBD1 covers 7 bases. In germline, CDR1 is MNHNS, CDR2 SASEGT. V shed 3 bases and J 3 bases; nucleotides not matched to a gene: 10. The CDR3 totals 16 residues. Here the CDR3 DNA reads TGTGCCAGCAGTGAGAGAAAGGGGGCACTTGACTATGGCTACACCTTC. Its protein is CASSERKGALDYGYTF.

This rearrangement joins TRBV27 to TRBJ2-7, with 11 bases matching TRBD2. The CDR3 has 17 residues. The ends lost 2 bases at V and 2 bases at J; junction bases unmatched: 8. Germline V gives CDR1 MNHEY, CDR2 SMNVEV (reference sequence). CDR3 DNA sequence: TGTGCCAGCAGTTTAGGGGGACTAGCGGAGGGCACCTACGAGCAGTACTTC. Translated: CASSLGGLAEGTYEQYF.

The genes are TRBV11-3 and TRBJ2-1; D is perhaps TRBD1 (6 bases). V gave up 1 base and J gave up 6 bases, with 10 bases separating them. The CDR3 covers 14 residues. Per germline, CDR1 SGHNT and CDR2 YENEEA. As DNA, the CDR3 is TGTGCCAGCAGCTTAGGGGTGACAGGCAATGAGCAGTTCTTC. Residues: CASSLGVTGNEQFF.

The J gene is TRBJ1-1, the V gene TRBV6-1; D perhaps matches TRBD1 (5 bases). This CDR3 is built from 14 residues. CDR1 is MNHNS and CDR2 is SASEGT in the germline V gene. Trimming removed 4 bases from V and 4 bases from J, with 13 bases in between. CDR3 protein: CASSVREGSTEAFF. The CDR3 region has the DNA TGTGCCAGCAGTGTCAGGGAGGGAAGCACTGAAGCTTTCTTT.

The chain carries TRBV10-3 and TRBJ1-1, with 8 bases identical to TRBD1. Unmatched junction bases numbered 4, after V lost 4 bases and J lost 6 bases. The CDR3 has 13 amino acids. The germline CDR1 and CDR2 sequences are ENHRY and SYGVKD. The CDR3 DNA is TGTGCCATCAGTGCCGGGACAGGCCCTGAAGCTTTCTTT. The encoded protein is CAISAGTGPEAFF.